Below are 24 T cell receptor beta chains sequenced from a single sample in a study of cytomegalovirus exposure and HLA in healthy donors. The primer mix had 60 Vbeta and 13 Jbeta primers. Using immunoSEQ multiplex PCR, the repertoire was profiled, and TCRdb retains in-frame clones only, with some absent. The sample shows 120,000 to 150,000 clones, about 74% of them seen only once. Sequencing was done on a sample of PBMCs. These receptors all come from a woman in her 40s in good health and CMV-seronegative.

The chain joins TRBV7-2 to TRBJ2-4; 9 bases are a match to TRBD2. V was clipped by 1 base and J by 0 bases; unmatched bases: 10. The CDR3 runs 19 residues. CDR1 and CDR2 from the germline V gene are SGHTA and FQGNSA. CDR3 in DNA: TGTGCCAGCAGCTTAGGGACTAGCGTCCCACTTCTAGCCAAAAACATTCAGTACTTC. Its translation: CASSLGTSVPLLAKNIQYF.

About this clone: An end of the junction differs from the germline gene, which may be a read error. The rearrangement joins TRBV7-9 to TRBJ1-1; 12 positions match TRBD1. The CDR3 spans 16 residues. Germline V gene sequence: CDR1 SEHNR, CDR2 FQNEAQ (reference sequence). DNA of the CDR3: TGTTCCAGCAGCATAGGGACAGGGGGCCCGAACACTGAAGCTTTCTTT. It yields the protein CSSSIGTGGPNTEAFF.

The chain combines TRBV4-1 with TRBJ1-4; 8 nucleotides line up with TRBD1. Germline V gene data show CDR1 as MGHRA and CDR2 as YSYEKL. Trimming at V came to 2 bases and at J to 7 bases, leaving 3 bases not matched to a gene. The CDR3 runs 14 residues. The CDR3 is CASSQLGQAEKLFF. CDR3 sequence (DNA): TGCGCCAGCAGCCAATTGGGACAGGCTGAAAAACTGTTTTTT.

A word on this clone: The junction departs from germline at one end; a sequencing error may be responsible. The rearrangement uses TRBV7-9 and TRBJ2-7; 7 nucleotides match TRBD1. Germline V gene sequence: CDR1 SEHNR, CDR2 FQNEAQ (reference sequence). This CDR3 is 14 amino acids long. CDR3 coding DNA: TGTTCCAGCAGTCCGACAGGGCCGGCCTACGAGCAGTACTTC. Translated: CSSSPTGPAYEQYF.

The chain couples TRBV6-1 to TRBJ1-5; TRBD1 matches 9 bases. There are 15 residues in the CDR3. Germline-derived CDR1 and CDR2 are MNHNS and SASEGT. Germline trimming cut 2 bases from V and 5 bases from J; bases unmatched to any gene: 4. The CDR3 is CASSEMGQGYQPQHF. CDR3 bases: TGTGCCAGCAGTGAAATGGGACAGGGCTATCAGCCCCAGCATTTT.

The chain uses TRBV7-9 and TRBJ1-2, with D possibly matching TRBD1 (6 bases). The germline V and J ends were trimmed by 1 base and 3 bases, with 15 bases remaining between them. The length of the CDR3 is 16 residues. Germline CDR1 SEHNR, CDR2 FQNEAQ (reference sequence). CDR3 in amino acids: CASSLDPGRGDYGYTF. CDR3 bases: TGTGCCAGCAGCTTAGATCCGGGCAGGGGAGACTATGGCTACACCTTC.

This chain connects TRBV7-2 to TRBJ2-1; tentative D call: TRBD1 (6 bases). Germline V gene lookup returns CDR1 SGHTA and CDR2 FQGNSA. V lost 5 bases to trimming and J lost 9 bases, with 14 bases between them. The CDR3 has 13 amino acids. CDR3 bases: TGTGCCAGCAGCCAAAGACAGGATGGTGAGCAGTTCTTC. This encodes CASSQRQDGEQFF.

The DNA for the CDR3 is TGTGCCAGCAGCTTGAATAAGGGGAGGACTGAAGCTTTCTTT. Its translation: CASSLNKGRTEAFF. The rearrangement joins TRBV5-4 to TRBJ1-1, with a tentative D call TRBD1 (5 bases). Per the germline V gene, CDR1 is SGHNT and CDR2 is YYREEE (reference sequence). Deletions cut 1 base from V and 5 bases from J, with 12 bases between. The CDR3 spans 14 residues. The full variable domain, with the rest looked up from reference TRBV5-4 and TRBJ1-1, is ETGVTQSPTHLIKTRGQQVTLRCSSQSGHNTVSWYQQALGQGPQFIFQYYREEENGRGNFPPRFSGLQFPNYSSELNVNALELDDSALYLCASSLNKGRTEAFFGQGTRLTVV.

The chain joins TRBV2 to TRBJ2-7; D gene ambiguous. The CDR3 extends over 15 amino acids. V was clipped by 5 bases and J by 7 bases, with 21 bases between them. The germline CDR1 and CDR2 sequences are SNHLY and FYNNEI. The CDR3 region is CASSHPYPSRREQYF. CDR3 DNA sequence: TGTGCCAGCAGTCACCCTTATCCTTCGCGCAGGGAGCAGTACTTC. The full variable domain, rest sourced from reference TRBV2 and TRBJ2-7, is EPEVTQTPSHQVTQMGQEVILRCVPISNHLYFYWYRQILGQKVEFLVSFYNNEISEKSEIFDDQFSVERPDGSNFTLKIRSTKLEDSAMYFCASSHPYPSRREQYFGPGTRLTVT.

This chain links TRBV5-8 with TRBJ2-1; 16 nucleotides line up with TRBD2. The CDR3 totals 16 residues. Looked up from germline, CDR1 is SGHTS and CDR2 is YDEGEE. V was clipped by 2 bases and J by 15 bases; unmatched bases: 11. CDR3 loop: CASSFEKGLAGGPGFF. As DNA, the CDR3 is TGTGCCAGCAGCTTTGAGAAGGGACTAGCGGGGGGGCCAGGGTTCTTC.

The genes are TRBV18 and TRBJ1-4; D unclear. Trimming took off 3 bases at V and 8 bases at J, with 16 bases between the two ends. Germline V gene sequence: CDR1 KGHSH, CDR2 LQKENI. CDR3 length: 15 amino acids. CDR3 sequence: CASSPRAGEREKLFF. CDR3 in DNA: TGTGCCAGCTCACCCCGGGCCGGGGAGAGGGAAAAACTGTTTTTT. The variable domain in full, completed from reference TRBV18 and TRBJ1-4, reads NAGVMQNPRHLVRRRGQEARLRCSPMKGHSHVYWYRQLPEEGLKFMVYLQKENIIDESGMPKERFSAEFPKEGPSILRIQQVVRGDSAAYFCASSPRAGEREKLFFGSGTQLSVL.

The chain carries TRBV27 and TRBJ1-2; maybe TRBD1 (6 bases). V was cut by 7 bases and J by 8 bases, with 20 bases left in between. The germline V gene encodes CDR1 MNHEY and CDR2 SMNVEV (reference sequence). This CDR3 comprises 14 residues. CDR3 sequence reads: CASTTTGGNMGYTF. CDR3 nucleotide sequence: TGTGCCAGCACCACGACAGGTGGAAATATGGGCTACACCTTC.

The V gene is TRBV7-8, the J gene TRBJ1-1; D is undetermined. The length of the CDR3 is 13 residues. Trimming left V 4 bases short and J 0 bases short, with 6 bases between. Per the germline V gene, CDR1 is SGHVS and CDR2 is FQNEAQ. CDR3 sequence (DNA): TGTGCCAGCAGCTACGTAGTGAACACTGAAGCTTTCTTT. This encodes CASSYVVNTEAFF.

V is TRBV2 and J is TRBJ2-1, with TRBD2 identical over 7 bases. Germline V gene lookup returns CDR1 SNHLY and CDR2 FYNNEI. This CDR3 spans 14 amino acids. J was trimmed by 6 bases and V by 6 bases; bases with no gene match: 8. In nucleotides, the CDR3 is TGTGCCAGCAGCGGGACTAATGAGGTCAATGAGCAGTTCTTC. Protein product: CASSGTNEVNEQFF. The full variable domain, its missing parts supplied by reference TRBV2 and TRBJ2-1, is EPEVTQTPSHQVTQMGQEVILRCVPISNHLYFYWYRQILGQKVEFLVSFYNNEISEKSEIFDDQFSVERPDGSNFTLKIRSTKLEDSAMYFCASSGTNEVNEQFFGPGTRLTVL.

V and J are TRBV13 and TRBJ1-2; 7 bases agree with TRBD1. With V trimmed by 5 bases and J by 3 bases, 9 bases remained unmatched. CDR3 length equals 15 residues. Germline assignment: CDR1 PRHDT and CDR2 FYEKMQ (reference sequence). In nucleotides, the CDR3 is TGTGCCAGCAGCGTAAGACAGGGTAGAGACTATGGCTACACCTTC. It specifies CASSVRQGRDYGYTF.

The V gene is TRBV30, the J gene TRBJ2-5; no clear D. CDR3 length: 12 residues. Between the trimmed V and J ends, which lost 7 bases and 7 bases, there was a span of 16 bases. CDR1 is GTSNPN, CDR2 SVGIG, per germline (reference sequence). The CDR3 protein is CASYLPLGTQYF. The CDR3 DNA sequence: TGTGCCTCCTATCTACCGCTCGGGACCCAGTACTTC.

The chain recombines TRBV7-6 with TRBJ2-7; TRBD1 aligns across 9 bases. J was trimmed by 4 bases and V by 4 bases; bases with no gene match: 8. This CDR3 comprises 15 residues. CDR1 and CDR2 (germline): SGHVS, FNYEAQ. CDR3 in DNA: TGTGCCAGCAGCTCCCTAGGACAGGGGCCTTACGAGCAGTACTTC. This sequence encodes CASSSLGQGPYEQYF.

The genes are TRBV19 and TRBJ2-5; possibly TRBD2 for D (5 bases). V lost 1 base and J 5 bases, leaving 17 bases between the germline ends. The CDR3 extends over 16 amino acids. Per germline, CDR1 LNHDA and CDR2 SQIVND (reference sequence). CDR3 protein: CASSIGLPLARETQYF. The CDR3 nucleotides are TGTGCCAGTAGTATAGGCCTCCCCCTAGCTAGGGAGACCCAGTACTTC.

V gene TRBV9 combines with J gene TRBJ1-2; D remains ambiguous. The V gene lost 0 bases and the J gene lost 10 bases, with 10 bases spanning the gap. Germline V gives CDR1 SGDLS, CDR2 YYNGEE. CDR3 size: 12 residues. The CDR3 DNA sequence: TGTGCCAGCAGCGTAGGAATTCCGGTCTACACCTTC. This sequence encodes CASSVGIPVYTF.

The rearrangement joins TRBV19 to TRBJ1-5, with D possibly matching TRBD1 (5 bases). V dropped 2 bases and J dropped 0 bases, with 8 bases sitting between them. CDR3 length equals 15 residues. Germline lookup yields CDR1 LNHDA and CDR2 SQIVND (reference sequence). CDR3 bases: TGTGCCAGTAGTATAATCAGGGTTAGCAATCAGCCCCAGCATTTT. Amino acids: CASSIIRVSNQPQHF.

As DNA, the CDR3 is TGTGCCAGCAGTTTAAACAGGGGGGTCACCGGGGAGCTGTTTTTT. Encoded protein: CASSLNRGVTGELFF. The V gene is TRBV27, the J gene TRBJ2-2; 8 bases match TRBD1. V lost 2 bases, J lost 4 bases, and 3 bases stayed unmatched. CDR1 and CDR2 (germline): MNHEY, SMNVEV (reference sequence). The length of the CDR3 is 15 residues.

The table lists this clone with a few counts. The V and J genes are TRBV27 and TRBJ2-7; TRBD1 matches at 9 bases. J was trimmed by 1 base and V by 2 bases; bases with no gene match: 12. The germline CDR1 and CDR2 sequences are MNHEY and SMNVEV (reference sequence). The CDR3 loop spans 18 amino acids. DNA for the CDR3: TGTGCCAGCAGTTTAGGGACAGGGCGACTGCCCTTATCCTACGAGCAGTACTTC. Translation: CASSLGTGRLPLSYEQYF.

The gene calls are TRBV19 and TRBJ1-2, with 8 positions matching TRBD1. The V gene's germline CDR1 is LNHDA and CDR2 SQIVND (reference sequence). V dropped 6 bases and J dropped 3; count of bases not matched to a gene: 9. The CDR3 runs 15 residues. CDR3 sequence: CASRYPYRGDYGYTF. The CDR3 DNA follows: TGTGCCAGTAGGTACCCGTACAGGGGGGACTATGGCTACACCTTC. Full variable domain (outside the CDR3, taken from reference TRBV19 and TRBJ1-2): DGGITQSPKYLFRKEGQNVTLSCEQNLNHDAMYWYRQDPGQGLRLIYYSQIVNDFQKGDIAEGYSVSREKKESFPLTVTSAQKNPTAFYLCASRYPYRGDYGYTFGSGTRLTVV.

This rearrangement joins TRBV11-2 to TRBJ2-7, with 9 bases lining up with TRBD2. The CDR3 is made up of 15 amino acids. J lost 0 bases, V lost 5 bases, and 5 bases had no gene match. Germline lookup yields CDR1 SGHAT and CDR2 FQNNGV. The CDR3 here is CASSKSGRTSYEQYF. The CDR3 DNA reads TGTGCCAGCAGCAAAAGCGGGAGGACCTCCTACGAGCAGTACTTC.